This T cell receptor (beta chain) is from a study of cytomegalovirus exposure and HLA in healthy donors. The PCR contained 60 Vbeta and 13 Jbeta primers. This table comes from immunoSEQ multiplex PCR, and its TCRdb copy is limited to in-frame clones, with some not included. The sample gives about 88,000 clones, 90% of which show up once; 2% to 2.5% is in the top ten. CDR3 length: 16 residues. The trim removed 5 bases at V and 0 bases at J, leaving 8 bases unmatched. CDR1 is LNHDA and CDR2 is SQIVND in the germline V gene (reference sequence). The receptor was isolated from a man in his late teens or twenties in good health and CMV-seronegative. Sequenced material: PBMCs. The chain carries TRBV19 and TRBJ2-7, with 9 bases lining up with TRBD1. The CDR3 region has the DNA TGTGCCAGTAGTCCCTATGGGACAGGGAGCTCCTACGAGCAGTACTTC. It specifies CASSPYGTGSSYEQYF.